This T cell receptor beta chain derives from a study of cytomegalovirus exposure and HLA in healthy donors. Study-wide points: Previously analyzed data showed that most TCR beta V segments were productive at a frequency of about 90% or about 30%. The investigators catalogued 150 or so TCR beta chains as cytomegalovirus-associated. In most subjects, TCR beta sequences reportedly gave accurate predictions of HLA-A and HLA-B alleles.

Trimming cost V 0 bases and J 4 bases, with 18 bases left between them. Germline lookup yields CDR1 GTSNPN and CDR2 SVGIG (reference sequence). The CDR3 runs to 16 residues. A multiplex PCR was run with 60 Vbeta primers and 13 Jbeta primers. Clones were sequenced by immunoSEQ multiplex PCR, and TCRdb holds only the in-frame ones, with some missing. The table records 100,000 to 150,000 clones, about 85% of them present only once. A remark on this clone: Its antigen is currently unknown.

This TCR was sampled from a man in his late teens or twenties in good health and CMV-seropositive. Material for sequencing was PBMCs. V and J are TRBV30 and TRBJ1-1, with D possibly TRBD1 on 5 matching bases. The CDR3: CAWSVWPSVGGTEAFF. The CDR3 DNA is TGTGCCTGGAGTGTATGGCCTTCGGTGGGGGGCACTGAAGCTTTCTTT.